This TCR beta chain was obtained from a study of T cells in localized non-small cell lung cancer. Study-level findings and limits: Among blood samples, higher T cell density accompanied longer overall survival. Heterogeneity remains possible because sequencing was limited to only one tumor region. Uninvolved adjacent lung showed peak T cell clonality, exceeding tumor.

This CDR3 is built from 13 residues. The V and J ends lost 8 bases and 1 base respectively, with 11 bases between them. In germline, CDR1 is SNHLY, CDR2 FYNNEI. Measured with immunoSEQ multiplex PCR; TCRdb has only the in-frame clones, and not every one. The repertoire holds approximately 29,000 clones, roughly 87% seen once, with roughly 7% in the top ten. With respect to this clone: Antigen: not known.

This TCR was recovered from a male donor older than 55 with stage I lung adenocarcinoma. The sample consisted of peripheral blood, taken before any cancer treatment. The chain joins TRBV2 to TRBJ2-5; the D gene could be TRBD1 or TRBD2 (6 bases each). The CDR3 DNA reads as TGTGCCAGCGGGCGGGACACCCAAGAGACCCAGTACTTC. It specifies CASGRDTQETQYF. Drawing the rest from reference TRBV2 and TRBJ2-5, the complete variable domain is EPEVTQTPSHQVTQMGQEVILRCVPISNHLYFYWYRQILGQKVEFLVSFYNNEISEKSEIFDDQFSVERPDGSNFTLKIRSTKLEDSAMYFCASGRDTQETQYFGPGTRLLVL.